A selection of T cell receptor beta chains follows, all from one sample in a study of regulatory T cells in long-lasting Graves disease. TCRdb reprocessed the multiplex PCR reads via MiXCR and lists one record per CDR3 protein. The table includes about 440,000 distinct CDR3 sequences, 15% detected once. The data were also submitted as part of a second study, on T cells in Graves' hyperthyroidism and ophthalmopathy.

The source material was peripheral blood mononuclear cells (PBMCs), sampled at new diagnosis, from a patient treated with antithyroid drugs. The receptors here all came from a woman younger than 45 with Graves disease. The CDR3 runs from the conserved cysteine through the conserved F or W. The D gene is left open where the match is weak. Not every row has a clone size; where given, it reads once, few, many or a size class.

>.|TRBJ2-7|few|TRBV2
TGTGCCAGCCAAAGGTACGAGCAGTACTTC
CASQRYEQYF
>.|TRBJ1-1|once|TRBV9
TGTGCCAGCAGCGCCCACCTACGGGGTAGCACTGAAGCTTTCTTT
CASSAHLRGSTEAFF
>.|TRBJ2-5|.|TRBV7-2
TGTGCCAGCACCCCGAATGATCAAGAGACCCAGTACTTC
CASTPNDQETQYF
>.|TRBJ2-7|.|TRBV12-3/TRBV12-4
TGTGCCAGCAGATCCGGGACCTACGAGCAGTACTTC
CASRSGTYEQYF
>.|TRBJ2-7|few|TRBV12-3/TRBV12-4
TGTGCCAGCAGTTTATTGGGGACGGGGGATTACGAGCAGTACTTC
CASSLLGTGDYEQYF
>TRBD1|TRBJ2-2|.|TRBV9
TGTGCCAGCAGGGGGGACAGGGGGCCGACCGGGGAGCTGTTTTTT
CASRGDRGPTGELFF
>TRBD1|TRBJ2-3|few|TRBV14
TGTGCCAGCAGCCAGTTAGGGGGCTCCACAGATACGCAGTATTTT
CASSQLGGSTDTQYF
>TRBD1|TRBJ2-7|.|TRBV5-1
TGCGCCAGCAGCTTGGTGCAGGGGGCCTACGAGCAGCACTTC
CASSLVQGAYEQHF
>TRBD2|TRBJ2-2|.|TRBV6-2/TRBV6-3
TGTGCCAGCACCGGACTAGCGGGAGGGGCCGGGGAGCTGTCTTTT
CASTGLAGGAGELSF
>.|TRBJ2-2|many|TRBV12-3/TRBV12-4
TGTGCCAGCAGCCCCGGCGGTGGTACCGGGGAGCTGTTTTTT
CASSPGGGTGELFF
>TRBD2|TRBJ2-1|many|TRBV13
TGTGCCAGCAGCACGGGACTAGCGGGGGGAAATGAGCAGTTCTTC
CASSTGLAGGNEQFF
>.|TRBJ1-2|many|TRBV11-2
TGTGCCAGCAGCATAACCGGGACATTGTGGATGGATGGCTACACCTTC
CASSITGTLWMDGYTF
>.|TRBJ1-2|.|TRBV19
TGTGCCAGTAGTTCGTACAGGGCAGCTAACTATGGCTACACCTTC
CASSSYRAANYGYTF
>TRBD2|TRBJ2-4|many|TRBV12-3/TRBV12-4
TGTGCCAGCAGTTCGGGGCAGGGGCAAACTCGGGGGGGCATTCAGTACTTC
CASSSGQGQTRGGIQYF
>.|TRBJ2-1|.|TRBV4-2
TGTGCCAGCAGCCAAGCCTGGGAGCAATCCTACAATGAGCAGTTCTTC
CASSQAWEQSYNEQFF
>.|TRBJ2-1|many|TRBV5-6
TGTGCCAGCAGCTTTCTGGGTGAGCAGTTCTTC
CASSFLGEQFF
>.|TRBJ1-1|few|TRBV5-1
TGCGCCAGCAGTCCCGACAGAGGGAACACTGAAGCTTTCTTT
CASSPDRGNTEAFF
>TRBD2|TRBJ2-7|many|TRBV6-1
TGTGCCACCAGGTCCCGGACTAGCGGCTACGAGCAGTACTTC
CATRSRTSGYEQYF
>TRBD2|TRBJ2-1|.|TRBV10-3
TGTGCCTCCTCGACTAGCGGACCCCTCAATGAGCAGTTCTTC
CASSTSGPLNEQFF
>.|TRBJ2-2|few|TRBV27
TGTGCCAGCAGTTTATCGATAGGGGAATCCGGGGAGCTGTTTTTT
CASSLSIGESGELFF
>TRBD2|TRBJ2-1|many|TRBV11-2
TGTGCCAGCACTACCACCCGACTAGCGGTGTCCCTCAGAGAGCAGTTCTTC
CASTTTRLAVSLREQFF
>TRBD1|TRBJ2-1|.|TRBV19
TGTGCCAGTAGTATAGGCCGAGACAGGGGACATGAGCAGTTCTTC
CASSIGRDRGHEQFF
>TRBD1|TRBJ2-7|many|TRBV27
TGTGCCAGCAGTTCAGGGGGTTACTACGAGCAGTACTTC
CASSSGGYYEQYF
>.|TRBJ2-5|.|TRBV12-3/TRBV12-4
TGTGCCAGCAGTGGGAGTTTGGAGACCCAGTACTTC
CASSGSLETQYF
>TRBD1|TRBJ2-7|many|TRBV24-1
TGTGCCACCAGTGGGGCCCCGGGACAGGGCACCTACGAGCAGTACTTC
CATSGAPGQGTYEQYF
>TRBD2|TRBJ2-3|many|TRBV13
TGTGCCAGCAGCCCCGGTAAGGGAGGGGAGGCAGATACGCAGTATTTT
CASSPGKGGEADTQYF
>.|TRBJ2-7|many|TRBV28
TGTGCCAGCAGCGCGGCAGGGGCTTACGAGCAGTACTTC
CASSAAGAYEQYF
>TRBD2|TRBJ2-1|.|TRBV27
TGTGCCAGCACTTGGACTAGCGGGAGTTGGAATGAGCAGTTCTTC
CASTWTSGSWNEQFF
>.|TRBJ1-5|few|TRBV20-1
TGCAGTGCTAGTCAATTTGGGGTTAGCAATCAGCCCCAGCATTTT
CSASQFGVSNQPQHF
>.|TRBJ1-2|few|TRBV4-2
TGTGCCAGCAGCCAAGGTGGGGGTTATGGCTACACCTTC
CASSQGGGYGYTF
>TRBD1|TRBJ1-4|few|TRBV18
TGTGCCAGCTCACCGCGGGACAGGGGTTTTGAAAAACTGTTTTTT
CASSPRDRGFEKLFF
>TRBD2|TRBJ2-7|many|TRBV11-2
TGTGCCAGCAGTCCTCTAGCGGATAGCTCCTACGAGCAGTACTTC
CASSPLADSSYEQYF
>TRBD2|TRBJ2-1|few|TRBV29-1
TGCAGCGTTGACAGGACTAGCGGGAGGGTGAGCTCCTACAATGAGCAGTTCTTC
CSVDRTSGRVSSYNEQFF
>.|TRBJ1-2|.|TRBV18
TGTGCCAGCTCACCAGCCGGGACGGAGGATAGGTATGGCTACACCTTC
CASSPAGTEDRYGYTF
>TRBD2|TRBJ2-1|many|TRBV20-1
TGCAGTGCTGCGACTAGCGGGGACCACAATGAGCAGTTCTTC
CSAATSGDHNEQFF
>.|TRBJ2-3|.|TRBV20-1
TGCAGTGCTAGAGGTCCTAGAGCGTCCTCCACAGATACGCAGTATTTT
CSARGPRASSTDTQYF
>.|TRBJ1-5|few|TRBV18
TGTGCCAGCGGGCAGGGCTGGGGTGGCCAGCCCCAGCATTTT
CASGQGWGGQPQHF
>.|TRBJ1-2|many|TRBV7-9
TGTGCCAGCAGCTTGGCCTGGGAATACTATGGCTACACCTTC
CASSLAWEYYGYTF
>TRBD1|TRBJ1-4|few|TRBV3-1
TGTGCCAGCAGCCGCCTACGTCCGGGACAGGGGTCGGCTAATGAAAAACTGTTTTTT
CASSRLRPGQGSANEKLFF
>.|TRBJ1-5|.|TRBV6-1
TGTGCCAGCACCGGAGAAATACAGGGCCGGGGTCAGCCCCAGCATTTT
CASTGEIQGRGQPQHF
>TRBD1|TRBJ1-5|few|TRBV10-1
TGCGCCAGCAGTGAGCCAAGGGGCCCGGGACAGGGGGCGAAGCAGCCCCAGCATTTT
CASSEPRGPGQGAKQPQHF
>TRBD1|TRBJ2-7|many|TRBV30
TGTGCCTGGGGTGACAGGGTAGGTGACGAGCAGTACTTC
CAWGDRVGDEQYF
>.|TRBJ2-1|many|TRBV5-1
TGCGCCAGCAGCTTACTAGGAGTAACCTACAATGAGCAGTTCTTC
CASSLLGVTYNEQFF
>.|TRBJ1-1|.|TRBV11-2
TGTGCCAGCAGCTTACCGGGACGGGGAAGGACTGAAGCTTTCTTT
CASSLPGRGRTEAFF
>.|TRBJ2-3|many|TRBV12-3/TRBV12-4
TGTGCCAGCAGTCAGGCGCTATTTCTAGATACGCAGTATTTT
CASSQALFLDTQYF
>TRBD1|TRBJ2-4|many|TRBV11-2
TGTGCCAGCAGCTTCCGACAGGGTTCAAACATTCAGTACTTC
CASSFRQGSNIQYF
>TRBD1|TRBJ2-1|many|TRBV20-1
TGCAGTGCTAGAGGGTCGGACAGGGAGTCCTACAATGAGCAGTTCTTC
CSARGSDRESYNEQFF
>.|TRBJ2-7|few|TRBV28
TGTGCCAGCGGCCCTGGGGGTGGGTCCTACGAGCAGTACTTC
CASGPGGGSYEQYF
>TRBD2|TRBJ2-3|many|TRBV20-1
TGCAGTGCTACAGGACTAGCGGGAATCAGCACAGATACGCAGTATTTT
CSATGLAGISTDTQYF
>.|TRBJ1-6|.|TRBV7-9
TGTGCCAGCAGCCCCGACAGATTGACACCCCTCCACTTT
CASSPDRLTPLHF
>.|TRBJ1-1|few|TRBV19
TGTGCCAGTAGTATACAGGGAGGAAAGACTGAAGCTTTCTTT
CASSIQGGKTEAFF
>.|TRBJ2-1|many|TRBV20-1
TGCAGTGCTTCGACTAGTCGTGAGCAGTTCTTC
CSASTSREQFF
>.|TRBJ1-1|few|TRBV27
TGTGCCAGCAGGCCTCTAGTTATAGGCTCTGAAGCTTTCTTT
CASRPLVIGSEAFF
>.|TRBJ1-4|.|TRBV20-1
TGCAGTGCTGAAGCCGCCGAGGGAACTAATGAAAAACTGTTTTTT
CSAEAAEGTNEKLFF